This T cell receptor (beta chain) was captured by sequencing in a study of glioma-infiltrating T cells. Study summary: Glioblastomas were WHO grade IV, sampled at first diagnosis; low-grade were grade II.

The CDR3 covers 13 residues. Trimming cost V 1 base and J 8 bases, with 11 bases left between them. Germline-derived CDR1 and CDR2 are MNHEY and SMNVEV (reference sequence). TCR alpha and beta CDR3 regions were amplified from RNA using iRepertoire nested multiplex PCR. TCRdb re-called the multiplex PCR reads with MiXCR, one entry per CDR3 protein. In the table there are 300,000 to 450,000 distinct CDR3 sequences, more than 35% of which are singletons. For this clonotype: Its matching antigen is unknown.

Study-wide points: Above-expected tissue-blood divergence occurred in all gliomas, most in low-grade ones. A blood CDR3 motif signature was depleted in highly divergent patients.

The receptor was isolated from a human donor with low-grade glioma or glioblastoma, undergoing nonglioma brain surgery, or in good health (not recorded which). Sequencing was done on a sample of glioma tissue, nonneoplastic brain tissue, or PBMCs (not recorded which). This chain connects TRBV27 to TRBJ1-2; the D is unclear. DNA for the CDR3: TGTGCCAGCAGTTTATTCGGAGCTCCGGGCTACACCTTC. Encoded protein: CASSLFGAPGYTF.